This TCR beta chain comes out of a study of control samples from healthy donors and cancer patients. This clone has a single count. V lost 6 bases and J lost 2; bases outside the gene matches: 15. The CDR3 runs to 17 residues. Germline V gene sequence: CDR1 MGHDK, CDR2 SYGVNS. Assay: immunoSEQ multiplex PCR; the TCRdb copy retains only in-frame clones and omits some. Here the sample spans 130,000 or so clones, around 94% being singletons. The sequenced sample was blood. This TCR was recovered from a man aged 40-49 years in good health. The chain is built from TRBV25-1 and TRBJ2-5; 7 bases are shared with TRBD1. CDR3 nucleotide sequence: TGTGCCAGCAGCGGACGGACGCCGGGACAGCAACAAGAGACCCAGTACTTC. Protein product: CASSGRTPGQQQETQYF.